This T cell receptor (beta chain) was identified during a study of T-cell reconstitution after alpha-beta-depleted transplantation in children. Unique molecular identifiers tagged the TCRbeta library. TCRdb ran MiXCR on the PCR reads and lists one entry per CDR3 protein. The sample holds 800,000 to 1,000,000 distinct CDR3 sequences, about 26% seen once. The receptor was derived from a boy under two years old who had a stem cell transplant for SCID, so the T cells may come from the graft donor. The specimen was PBMCs, mostly from graft donor cells, collected 360 days after TCRalphabeta/CD19-depleted stem cell transplant.

The CDR3 coding sequence is TGTGCCAGCAGCCAACCCCTGGGGCTAGCTAGCTACGAGCAGTACTTC. The encoded protein is CASSQPLGLASYEQYF. This rearrangement joins TRBV4-2 to TRBJ2-7; D may correspond to TRBD1 or TRBD2 (5 bases each). V shed 2 bases and J shed 3 bases, with 17 bases lying between them. CDR1 LGHNA and CDR2 YNFKEQ come from the germline V gene. The CDR3 runs to 16 residues.